This T cell receptor beta chain was recovered during a study of beta chain features in type 1 diabetes. Study findings and constraints: For Type 1 diabetes patients, all four CD4+ subsets carried TCRB CDR3s that were moderately but significantly shorter.

What was sequenced were expressed TCRB transcripts, since all of the isolated RNA had been reverse transcribed. The table came from immunoSEQ multiplex PCR; TCRdb's copy has only in-frame clones and leaves some out. The sample includes about 190,000 clones, roughly 8% seen only once; the top ten take roughly 0.5%. Only one heparinised blood draw was taken per donor, and its volume averaged about 116 mL. Sorting based on CD45RO/CCR7/CD25/CD127/CD95/CD27 separated CD4+ naive, central memory, regulatory and stem cell-like memory cells. This clone was seen a few times. Its antigen is not known. The ends were cut back, 11 bases at V and 3 bases at J, with 16 bases in the middle. This CDR3 is 13 amino acids long. The germline gives CDR1 MDHEN, CDR2 SYDVKM.

This chain links TRBV28 with TRBJ1-2; D is unclear. This TCR was sampled from a man in his late teens or twenties with type 1 diabetes. The sample consisted of central memory CD4+ T cells from blood. The CDR3 reads CASHRSIDYGYTF. As DNA, the CDR3 is TGTGCCTCCCATCGGTCGATTGACTATGGCTACACCTTC.